This TCR beta chain was identified during a study of a mutant IDH1 vaccine in newly diagnosed glioma. Time point specified: week 11, during vaccination. The study gave 300 ug of mutant IDH1 20-mer peptide per vaccine dose, with topical imiquimod. This clone was picked up one time. Its antigen remains unknown. Sequencing used immunoSEQ multiplex PCR; TCRdb keeps in-frame clones, though not all of them. In the table there are 50,000 to 65,000 clones, roughly 90% of which are singletons. This receptor was obtained from a man aged 50 to 59 with glioma. This specimen was PBMCs, taken from a glioma patient whose treatment included an IDH1 peptide vaccine.

The CDR3 region is CASSQVPRGGEETQYF. Here the CDR3 DNA reads TGCGCCAGCAGCCAAGTACCGCGGGGGGGTGAAGAGACCCAGTACTTC. The chain couples TRBV4-1 to TRBJ2-5, with 9 bases aligning to TRBD2. J was trimmed by 3 bases and V by 1 base; bases with no gene match: 6. The CDR3 covers 16 residues. Germline assignment: CDR1 MGHRA and CDR2 YSYEKL.